This T cell receptor (beta chain) emerged from a study of blood T cell repertoires in COVID-19. Study context: Sources were T cells, B-cell-depleted T cells, or PBMCs; the material itself was cDNA or gDNA.

Per the germline V gene, CDR1 is SGHTS and CDR2 is YDEGEE. The CDR3 spans 15 residues. V shed 2 bases and J 5 bases; nucleotides not matched to a gene: 6. Original methodology: Using reference gene primer amplification, nucleated cell counts were estimated. Assay used: immunoSEQ multiplex PCR; TCRdb lists only in-frame clones, some missing. Clonal size and the V and J genes are those of that table, whereas D and trimming came from the DNA. The sample includes about 160,000 clones, approximately 88% seen only once; the top ten take roughly 9%. Material for sequencing was peripheral blood. This chain joins TRBV5-8 and TRBJ2-7; 11 bases agree with TRBD1. This TCR derives from an elderly woman with active or convalescent COVID-19. This CDR3 is CASSFRDRGFNEQYF. The CDR3 DNA reads as TGTGCCAGCAGCTTCAGGGACAGGGGGTTCAACGAGCAGTACTTC.